Sequencing of this T cell receptor (beta chain) was carried out in a study of T-cell reconstitution after alpha-beta-depleted transplantation in children. This sample's TCRbeta library carried unique molecular identifier barcodes. One entry per CDR3 protein results from TCRdb running MiXCR on the PCR reads. The sample has 900,000 or so distinct CDR3 sequences, less than 20% seen once. The CDR3 runs 14 residues. The germline V gene has CDR1 SGDLS and CDR2 YYNGEE. Trimming pared 0 bases from V and 2 bases from J, leaving 5 bases between. This clonotype was seen repeatedly, ten times or more. Its specificity is not known. Study-level findings and limits: One year post-transplant, T-cell counts and diversity were largely derived from T cells produced anew. Several hundred expanded graft clones reportedly supplied alpha-beta T cells about two months after transplant.

This specimen was PBMCs, mostly from graft donor cells, taken 360 days after TCRalphabeta/CD19-depleted stem cell transplant. The chain joins TRBV9 to TRBJ2-2; D remains ambiguous. The receptor comes from a male patient under 18 who had a stem cell transplant for acute lymphoblastic leukemia, so the T cells may come from the graft donor. The CDR3 coding sequence is TGTGCCAGCAGCGTAGTCACCAACACCGGGGAGCTGTTTTTT. Amino acid sequence: CASSVVTNTGELFF. Together with reference TRBV9 and TRBJ2-2, the CDR3 gives the full variable domain: DSGVTQTPKHLITATGQRVTLRCSPRSGDLSVYWYQQSLDQGLQFLIQYYNGEERAKGNILERFSAQQFPDLHSELNLSSLELGDSALYFCASSVVTNTGELFFGEGSRLTVL.